The sequence of this T cell receptor beta chain was determined in a study of blood T cell repertoires in COVID-19. Study background: Acute and convalescent COVID-19 specimens originated in the United States, Italy and Spain.

Germline V gene sequence: CDR1 MGHRA, CDR2 YSYEKL. V dropped 9 bases and J dropped 2; count of bases not matched to a gene: 8. CDR3 size: 14 residues. Authors' processing steps: Estimates of nucleated cell counts were drawn from the amplification of reference gene primers. Produced via immunoSEQ multiplex PCR; TCRdb's table is partial and in-frame only. Clone size and V and J calls were adopted from that table, with D and trimming inferred from the DNA. The table shows roughly 230,000 clones, with approximately 90% occurring only once. This rearrangement joins TRBV4-1 to TRBJ2-5; 8 bases align to TRBD1. The sequenced sample consisted of peripheral blood. The source of this sequence is a man aged 70 or older with acute or convalescent COVID-19. CDR3: CARKGQATQETQYF. The DNA of the CDR3 is TGCGCCAGGAAGGGACAGGCGACTCAAGAGACCCAGTACTTC.